Only a few counts were recorded for the clone carrying this T cell receptor (beta chain). Antigen: not known. Researchers attached unique molecular identifiers to individual cDNA molecules. TCRdb reanalysed the 5' RACE reads using MiXCR and keeps one entry per CDR3 protein. The sample has 50,000 to 60,000 distinct CDR3 sequences, under 7.5% seen once; the top ten hold around 5%. This sample was taken from a study of early T cells in non-severe SARS-CoV-2 infection. Overall study context: RNA in bulk from unsorted whole blood was sequenced, and chains were unpaired.

Findings of the study overall: VDJdb-based matching was biased toward anti-spike CD8 responses and missed private and CD4 specificities.

The specimen was whole blood, collected at baseline. This TCR was sampled from an adult who was a healthcare worker with PCR-confirmed SARS-CoV-2 infection or an uninfected control (not recorded which).

This CDR3 reads CASSTPPQGGSYEQYF. The CDR3 DNA is TGTGCCAGTAGTACCCCCCCGCAGGGTGGTTCCTACGAGCAGTACTTC. J is TRBJ2-7 and V is TRBV19; D is possibly TRBD1 (5 bases). Looked up from germline, CDR1 is LNHDA and CDR2 is SQIVND (reference sequence). V dropped 4 bases and J dropped 1 base, with 17 bases sitting between them. This CDR3 comprises 16 residues.